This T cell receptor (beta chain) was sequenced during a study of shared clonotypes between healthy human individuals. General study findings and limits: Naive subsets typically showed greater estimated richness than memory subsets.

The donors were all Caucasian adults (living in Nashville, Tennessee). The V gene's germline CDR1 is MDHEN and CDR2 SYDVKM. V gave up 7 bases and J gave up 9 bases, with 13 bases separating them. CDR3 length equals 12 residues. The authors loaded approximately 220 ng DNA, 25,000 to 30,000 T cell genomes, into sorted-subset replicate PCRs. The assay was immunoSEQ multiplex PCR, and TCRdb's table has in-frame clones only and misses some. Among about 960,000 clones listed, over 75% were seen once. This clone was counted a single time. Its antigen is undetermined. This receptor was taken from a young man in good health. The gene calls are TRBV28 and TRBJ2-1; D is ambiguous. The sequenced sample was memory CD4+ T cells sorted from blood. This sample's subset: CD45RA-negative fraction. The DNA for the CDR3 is TGTGCCAGCAACATACGGACGGGTGAGCAGTTCTTC. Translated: CASNIRTGEQFF. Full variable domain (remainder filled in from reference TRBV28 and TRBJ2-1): DVKVTQSSRYLVKRTGEKVFLECVQDMDHENMFWYRQDPGLGLRLIYFSYDVKMKEKGDIPEGYSVSREKKERFSLILESASTNQTSMYLCASNIRTGEQFFGPGTRLTVL.